These 31 T cell receptor beta chains were all obtained from the same sample, sequenced in a study of cytomegalovirus exposure and HLA in healthy donors. PCR was performed using 60 Vbeta and 13 Jbeta primers. The protocol was immunoSEQ multiplex PCR, while the TCRdb copy is restricted to in-frame clones and leaves out a portion. The data contain fewer than 250,000 clones, 60% to 80% of them singletons. The sample taken for sequencing was PBMCs. The receptors here all came from a woman younger than 30 in good health and CMV-seronegative.

The rearrangement joins TRBV28 to TRBJ2-1; tentative D call: TRBD1 (5 bases). The CDR3 totals 16 residues. The germline V and J ends were trimmed by 2 bases and 7 bases, with 18 bases remaining between them. CDR1 and CDR2 (germline): MDHEN, SYDVKM. CDR3 sequence: CASSLTDSLLLNEQFF. The CDR3 DNA reads as TGTGCCAGCAGTTTAACTGACAGTCTTCTACTTAATGAGCAGTTCTTC. The full variable domain, rest sourced from reference TRBV28 and TRBJ2-1, is DVKVTQSSRYLVKRTGEKVFLECVQDMDHENMFWYRQDPGLGLRLIYFSYDVKMKEKGDIPEGYSVSREKKERFSLILESASTNQTSMYLCASSLTDSLLLNEQFFGPGTRLTVL.

This chain connects TRBV10-1 to TRBJ2-5; no firm D call. The germline gives CDR1 WNHNN, CDR2 SYGVQD (reference sequence). The V gene lost 6 bases and the J gene lost 2 bases, with 10 bases spanning the gap. CDR3 length: 13 residues. The CDR3: CASSRTEQETQYF. The CDR3 region has the DNA TGCGCCAGCAGCCGAACAGAACAAGAGACCCAGTACTTC.

The V call is TRBV27, the J call TRBJ1-5, with D hard to call. V lost 6 bases, J lost 2 bases, and 11 bases lay in between. Germline V gene lookup returns CDR1 MNHEY and CDR2 SMNVEV (reference sequence). This CDR3 has 14 residues. Here the CDR3 reads CASRAGVGNQPQHF. As DNA, the CDR3 is TGTGCCAGCAGAGCCGGGGTTGGCAATCAGCCCCAGCATTTT.

The chain carries TRBV6-6 and TRBJ1-1; D unclear. The V gene's germline CDR1 is MNHNY and CDR2 SVGAGI (reference sequence). Trimming removed 2 bases from V and 7 bases from J, with 14 bases in between. The CDR3 is made up of 14 amino acids. CDR3 nucleotide sequence: TGTGCCAGCAGTTACACGGGTTTGACGTTTGAAGCTTTCTTT. Translated, it gives CASSYTGLTFEAFF.

This clone was seen a few times. The genes are TRBV7-6 and TRBJ2-2; 10 nucleotides align to TRBD1. CDR3 length: 16 amino acids. Germline V CDR1 and CDR2: SGHVS, FNYEAQ. V was pared by 4 bases and J by 5 bases, with 7 bases of the junction left unmatched. CDR3 sequence reads: CASSSPGTGETGELFF. The CDR3 DNA is TGTGCCAGCAGCTCGCCTGGGACAGGGGAGACCGGGGAGCTGTTTTTT.

J is TRBJ2-1 and V is TRBV7-9; tentatively, D is TRBD2 (6 bases). The germline V gene encodes CDR1 SEHNR and CDR2 FQNEAQ (reference sequence). The CDR3 is 12 amino acids. This chain's CDR3 is CAGGGSYNEQFF. For the CDR3, the DNA is TGTGCTGGGGGAGGATCCTACAATGAGCAGTTCTTC.

J is TRBJ2-7 and V is TRBV28, with D tentatively TRBD2 (5 bases). CDR1 is MDHEN, CDR2 SYDVKM, per germline. The CDR3 runs 15 residues. Deletions cut 6 bases from V and 4 bases from J, with 19 bases between. CDR3 loop: CASRPNIGSLYEQYF. CDR3 DNA: TGTGCCAGCAGGCCAAACATTGGGAGCCTATACGAGCAGTACTTC.

CDR3 coding DNA: TGTGCCAGCAGCCCTCGGAGAAACACCTCCTACGAGCAGTACTTC. Amino acids: CASSPRRNTSYEQYF. The chain uses TRBV21-1 and TRBJ2-7; the table's D call, TRBD2, has no DNA check behind it. TRBV21-1 is marked as a pseudogene. This CDR3 has 15 residues.

V usage is TRBV5-3 and J usage is TRBJ2-2, with D possibly TRBD1 on 7 matching bases. TRBV5-3 is filed as an ORF, its function uncertain. V was clipped by 4 bases and J by 5 bases, with 15 bases between them. The CDR3 totals 15 residues. CDR3 nucleotides: TGTGCCAGAAGCCATGACAGGGCGGGGACCGGGGAGCTGTTTTTT. Its protein is CARSHDRAGTGELFF.

The chain carries TRBV27 and TRBJ2-7, with 10 positions matching TRBD1. This CDR3 contains 19 residues. V gave up 7 bases and J gave up 6 bases; unmatched junction bases: 24. Germline loops: CDR1 MNHEY, CDR2 SMNVEV (reference sequence). The CDR3 sequence is CASKFLRDRGIGGVGEQYF. The CDR3 nucleotides read TGTGCCAGCAAATTCCTCCGGGACAGGGGAATTGGAGGGGTCGGCGAGCAGTACTTC.

This sequence joins TRBV19 and TRBJ2-1; 8 nucleotides match TRBD2. The V segment lost 3 bases and the J segment 9 bases; nucleotides outside the gene matches: 7. CDR3 length: 14 amino acids. Germline assignment: CDR1 LNHDA and CDR2 SQIVND (reference sequence). The CDR3 protein is CASSIPASGFEQFF. In nucleotides, the CDR3 is TGTGCCAGTAGTATCCCCGCTAGCGGGTTTGAGCAGTTCTTC.

The rearrangement uses TRBV2 and TRBJ1-1; D uncertain. V lost 2 bases and J 3 bases, leaving 16 bases between the germline ends. CDR1 is SNHLY and CDR2 is FYNNEI in the germline V gene. There are 16 residues in the CDR3. CDR3 bases: TGTGCCAGCAGTGAAACCCCCAATCGCGGGGACACTGAAGCTTTCTTT. Translating gives CASSETPNRGDTEAFF.

The rearrangement joins TRBV27 to TRBJ2-7; TRBD2 matches at 9 bases. This CDR3 is built from 14 residues. Germline V lookup: CDR1 MNHEY, CDR2 SMNVEV (reference sequence). With 5 bases clipped from V and 0 bases from J, the junction kept 2 bases outside the gene matches. The CDR3 DNA follows: TGTGCCAGCAGTCTAGCGGGGTCCTCCTACGAGCAGTACTTC. This gives the protein CASSLAGSSYEQYF.

This clone was seen a handful of times. The chain employs TRBV7-8 and TRBJ2-3, with TRBD2 matching 9 bases. Germline CDR1 and CDR2: SGHVS and FQNEAQ. The CDR3 totals 18 residues. Trimming at V came to 3 bases and at J to 3 bases, leaving 13 bases not matched to a gene. CDR3 DNA: TGTGCCAGCAGCTTTCCGATTTCTAGCGGGAAAAGTACAGATACGCAGTATTTT. This encodes CASSFPISSGKSTDTQYF. Based on the CDR3 plus reference TRBV7-8 and TRBJ2-3, the full variable domain is GAGVSQSPRYKVAKRGQDVALRCDPISGHVSLFWYQQALGQGPEFLTYFQNEAQLDKSGLPSDRFFAERPEGSVSTLKIQRTQQEDSAVYLCASSFPISSGKSTDTQYFGPGTRLTVL.

This clone was counted a single time. V and J are TRBV6-5 and TRBJ1-1, with TRBD1 matching 7 bases. Germline V gives CDR1 MNHEY, CDR2 SVGAGI. The V gene end was trimmed by 6 bases and the J gene end by 5 bases; junction bases not matched to a gene: 9. This CDR3 has 14 residues. This chain's CDR3 is CASRTQGYGTEAFF. CDR3 bases: TGTGCCAGCAGGACACAGGGGTACGGGACTGAAGCTTTCTTT.

The V gene is TRBV14, the J gene TRBJ2-3; D call uncertain. CDR3 length: 11 residues. Deletions cut 4 bases from V and 6 bases from J, with 5 bases between. Germline V lookup: CDR1 SGHDN, CDR2 FVKESK. The CDR3 here is CASSRRDTQYF. The CDR3 DNA reads TGTGCCAGCAGCCGGCGGGATACGCAGTATTTT. The whole variable domain, remainder taken from reference TRBV14 and TRBJ2-3, is EAGVTQFPSHSVIEKGQTVTLRCDPISGHDNLYWYRRVMGKEIKFLLHFVKESKQDESGMPNNRFLAERTGGTYSTLKVQPAELEDSGVYFCASSRRDTQYFGPGTRLTVL.

The chain carries TRBV7-2 and TRBJ2-7; possible D gene TRBD2, 5 bases. This CDR3 region has 14 residues. Germline lookup yields CDR1 SGHTA and CDR2 FQGNSA. V shed 5 bases and J shed 0 bases, with 11 bases lying between them. CDR3 in DNA: TGTGCCAGCAGCATTCGACGGGGCTCCTACGAGCAGTACTTC. As protein: CASSIRRGSYEQYF.

The genes are TRBV10-3 and TRBJ1-6, with 7 bases lining up with TRBD1. Germline V gene lookup returns CDR1 ENHRY and CDR2 SYGVKD. V gave up 10 bases and J gave up 6 bases; unmatched junction bases: 9. This CDR3 is built from 14 residues. CDR3 in amino acids: CATSPGQFNSPLHF. The CDR3 nucleotides read TGTGCCACCTCCCCGGGACAGTTTAATTCACCCCTCCACTTT.

The genes are TRBV11-2 and TRBJ2-2; TRBD2 aligns across 11 bases. This CDR3 comprises 16 residues. In germline, CDR1 is SGHAT, CDR2 FQNNGV. The ends lost 3 bases at V and 1 base at J; junction bases unmatched: 1. CDR3 sequence: CASSLGLAVNTGELFF. In DNA, the CDR3 is TGTGCCAGCAGCTTGGGACTAGCGGTGAACACCGGGGAGCTGTTTTTT. Together with reference TRBV11-2 and TRBJ2-2, the CDR3 gives the full variable domain: EAGVAQSPRYKIIEKRQSVAFWCNPISGHATLYWYQQILGQGPKLLIQFQNNGVVDDSQLPKDRFSAERLKGVDSTLKIQPAKLEDSAVYLCASSLGLAVNTGELFFGEGSRLTVL.

The rearrangement uses TRBV9 and TRBJ2-1; 11 bases align to TRBD2. V was pared by 4 bases and J by 12 bases, with 9 bases of the junction left unmatched. Germline lookup yields CDR1 SGDLS and CDR2 YYNGEE. The CDR3 covers 14 residues. DNA for the CDR3: TGTGCCAGCAGCCCGGGACTAGCGGTGGGAGGGCAGTTCTTC. Translated, it gives CASSPGLAVGGQFF.

A few counts support this clone. This rearrangement joins TRBV4-2 to TRBJ1-4, with 9 bases lining up with TRBD1. Germline CDR1 reads LGHNA; CDR2 reads YNFKEQ. This CDR3 is 17 amino acids long. Losses at the gene ends were 2 bases for V and 7 bases for J; bases not matched to a gene: 11. CDR3 nucleotide sequence: TGTGCCAGCAGCCAACCCCAACCGGGACAGGGAACTGAAAAACTGTTTTTT. The encoded protein is CASSQPQPGQGTEKLFF.

The chain joins TRBV9 to TRBJ2-7; TRBD2 agrees at 11 bases. With 4 bases clipped from V and 2 bases from J, the junction kept 17 bases outside the gene matches. CDR1 is SGDLS, CDR2 YYNGEE, per germline. The CDR3 has 19 residues. The CDR3 DNA reads as TGTGCCAGCAGCCCCCGGCCCCCTCTAGCGGGAGGCCCTACCTACGAGCAGTACTTC. It codes for CASSPRPPLAGGPTYEQYF.

The genes are TRBV5-1 and TRBJ2-6; TRBD1 is a possible D gene (5 bases). CDR1 SGHRS and CDR2 YFSETQ come from the germline V gene. V was pared by 3 bases and J by 0 bases, with 7 bases between. The CDR3 runs 15 residues. CDR3 nucleotide sequence: TGCGCCAGCAGCTCTCAGGGCTCTGGGGCCAACGTCCTGACTTTC. This sequence encodes CASSSQGSGANVLTF.

This clone was observed a single time. The gene calls are TRBV6-1 and TRBJ2-7; D may be TRBD1 (6 bases). Germline V gives CDR1 MNHNS, CDR2 SASEGT. The CDR3 loop spans 14 amino acids. The ends were cut back, 4 bases at V and 3 bases at J, with 13 bases in the middle. The CDR3 nucleotides read TGTGCCAGCAGTGGAACAGGGATAAACTACGAGCAGTACTTC. Translating gives CASSGTGINYEQYF.

The gene calls are TRBV19 and TRBJ2-1; D perhaps matches TRBD1 (5 bases). Germline CDR1 reads LNHDA; CDR2 reads SQIVND (reference sequence). V lost 6 bases and J 1 base, leaving 13 bases between the germline ends. This CDR3 has 15 residues. CDR3 residues: CASRQVFPSYNEQFF. The CDR3 DNA is TGTGCCAGTAGACAGGTTTTCCCTTCCTACAATGAGCAGTTCTTC.

V gene TRBV5-5 combines with J gene TRBJ1-5, with D perhaps matching TRBD1 (5 bases). Trimming shortened V by 2 bases and J by 2 bases, and 20 bases separated the two germline ends. Germline assignment: CDR1 SGHKS and CDR2 YYEKEE (reference sequence). The CDR3 extends over 18 amino acids. The CDR3 is CASSLTGRGTRGNQPQHF. The CDR3 DNA sequence: TGTGCCAGCAGCTTAACCGGGAGAGGGACTCGAGGCAATCAGCCCCAGCATTTT. The entire variable domain, with the rest obtained from reference TRBV5-5 and TRBJ1-5, is as follows: DAGVTQSPTHLIKTRGQQVTLRCSPISGHKSVSWYQQVLGQGPQFIFQYYEKEERGRGNFPDRFSARQFPNYSSELNVNALLLGDSALYLCASSLTGRGTRGNQPQHFGDGTRLSIL.

The V gene is TRBV5-6, the J gene TRBJ1-1; 7 bases are shared with TRBD1. CDR3 length equals 15 residues. Looked up from germline, CDR1 is SGHDT and CDR2 is YYEEEE. V lost 2 bases to trimming and J lost 5 bases; unmatched junction nucleotides: 9. CDR3 DNA: TGTGCCAGCAGCTTCTGGCAGGGGGGAAGGACTGAAGCTTTCTTT. This translates into CASSFWQGGRTEAFF.

The V and J genes are TRBV7-9 and TRBJ2-5; D possibly corresponds to TRBD2 (6 bases). CDR3 length: 15 amino acids. The V and J ends lost 1 base and 4 bases respectively, with 13 bases between them. Germline V CDR1 and CDR2: SEHNR, FQNEAQ (reference sequence). The CDR3 spells CASSLVVGGVETQYF. The DNA of the CDR3 is TGTGCCAGCAGCTTAGTAGTGGGAGGTGTAGAGACCCAGTACTTC. The whole variable domain, filled in from reference TRBV7-9 and TRBJ2-5, reads DTGVSQNPRHKITKRGQNVTFRCDPISEHNRLYWYRQTLGQGPEFLTYFQNEAQLEKSRLLSDRFSAERPKGSFSTLEIQRTEQGDSAMYLCASSLVVGGVETQYFGPGTRLLVL.

The CDR3 spells CASSQTGGNQPQHF. In nucleotides, the CDR3 is TGCGCCAGCAGCCAAACGGGGGGCAATCAGCCCCAGCATTTT. The chain couples TRBV5-1 to TRBJ1-5, with D tentatively TRBD1 (5 bases). CDR1 is SGHRS, CDR2 YFSETQ, per germline. The CDR3 loop spans 14 amino acids. Trimming shortened V by 4 bases and J by 2 bases, and 10 bases separated the two germline ends.

The J gene is TRBJ2-2, the V gene TRBV7-9, with a weak D call TRBD1 (5 bases). Deletions cut 3 bases from V and 1 base from J, with 12 bases between. CDR1 is SEHNR, CDR2 FQNEAQ, per germline (reference sequence). The CDR3 loop spans 16 amino acids. The chain's CDR3 is CASSFQGGQNTGELFF. DNA of the CDR3: TGTGCCAGCAGCTTTCAGGGCGGCCAGAACACCGGGGAGCTGTTTTTT.

About this clone: The junction and the germline gene differ at one end; a read error may be behind it. The chain recombines TRBV11-2 with TRBJ2-3; D uncertain. The V gene's germline CDR1 is SGHAT and CDR2 FQNNGV. CDR3 length: 13 residues. CDR3 region: CASSLGVTDTQYF. The CDR3 nucleotides read TGTGCCAGCAGTTTAGGAGTCACAGATACGCAGTATTTT.